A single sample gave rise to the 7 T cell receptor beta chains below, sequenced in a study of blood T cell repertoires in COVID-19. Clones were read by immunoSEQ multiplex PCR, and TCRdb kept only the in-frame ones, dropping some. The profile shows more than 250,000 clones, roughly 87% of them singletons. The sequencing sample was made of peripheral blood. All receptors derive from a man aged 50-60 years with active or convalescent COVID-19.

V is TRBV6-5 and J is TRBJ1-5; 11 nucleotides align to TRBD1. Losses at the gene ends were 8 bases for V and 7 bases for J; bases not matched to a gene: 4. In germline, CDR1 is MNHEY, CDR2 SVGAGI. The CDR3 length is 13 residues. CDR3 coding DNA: TGTGCCAGCGGACAGGGGGCAGGACAGCCCCAGCATTTT. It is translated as CASGQGAGQPQHF.

The CDR3 region has the DNA TGTGCCAGCAGTACGACAGTTAACTATGGCTACACCTTC. Translating it yields CASSTTVNYGYTF. V is TRBV12-3 or TRBV12-4 and J is TRBJ1-2; D may be TRBD1 (5 bases). The CDR3 loop spans 13 amino acids. V lost 5 bases to trimming and J lost 1 base, with 8 bases between them.

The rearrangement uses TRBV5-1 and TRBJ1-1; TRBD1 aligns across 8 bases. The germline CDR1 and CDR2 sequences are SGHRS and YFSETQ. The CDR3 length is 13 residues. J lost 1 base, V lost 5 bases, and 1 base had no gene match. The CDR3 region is CASSQGANTEAFF. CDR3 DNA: TGCGCCAGCAGTCAGGGGGCGAACACTGAAGCTTTCTTT.

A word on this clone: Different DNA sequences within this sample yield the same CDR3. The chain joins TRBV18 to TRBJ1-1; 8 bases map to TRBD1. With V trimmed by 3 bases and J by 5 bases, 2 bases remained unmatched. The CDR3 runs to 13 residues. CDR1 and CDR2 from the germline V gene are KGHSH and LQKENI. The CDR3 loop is CASSPDRETEAFF. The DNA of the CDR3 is TGTGCCAGCTCACCGGACAGGGAAACTGAAGCTTTCTTT.

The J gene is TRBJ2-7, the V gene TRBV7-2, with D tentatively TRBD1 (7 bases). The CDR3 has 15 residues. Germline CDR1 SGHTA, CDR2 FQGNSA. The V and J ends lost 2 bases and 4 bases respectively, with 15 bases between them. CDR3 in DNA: TGTGCCAGCAGCTTAAACGGCCAGGGGGGTTACGAGCAGTACTTC. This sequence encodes CASSLNGQGGYEQYF.

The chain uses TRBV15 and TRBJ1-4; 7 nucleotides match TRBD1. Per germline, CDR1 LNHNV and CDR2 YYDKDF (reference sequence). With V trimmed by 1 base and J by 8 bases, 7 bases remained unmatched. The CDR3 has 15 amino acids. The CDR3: CATSRGQGLGEKLFF. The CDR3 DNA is TGTGCCACCAGCAGAGGACAGGGTTTGGGGGAAAAACTGTTTTTT.

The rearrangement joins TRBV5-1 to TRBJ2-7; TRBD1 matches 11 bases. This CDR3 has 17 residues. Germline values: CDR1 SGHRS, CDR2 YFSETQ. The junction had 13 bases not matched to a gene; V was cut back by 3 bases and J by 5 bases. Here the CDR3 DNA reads TGCGCCAGCAGCTACCTTGGATTAGGACAGGGGGCTCACGAGCAGTACTTC. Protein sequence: CASSYLGLGQGAHEQYF.